This TCR beta chain was identified in a study of blood T cell repertoires in COVID-19. Study information: Both acute and convalescent COVID-19 samples were obtained from the United States, Italy and Spain. PBMCs, B-cell-depleted T cells, or T cells were the source of the cDNA or gDNA that made up the material.

Original processing methods: The authors estimated nucleated cell counts from reference gene primer amplification. Sequencing was performed with immunoSEQ multiplex PCR; in TCRdb, only in-frame clones are kept and a portion is missing. V, J and clone size were drawn from that table, and D and trimming were deduced from the DNA. The table lists roughly 320,000 clones, more than 80% of them singletons. V was shortened by 6 bases and J by 5 bases, with 11 bases between the two germline ends. The CDR3 totals 14 residues. Germline V gene data show CDR1 as MNHEY and CDR2 as SVGAGI. Seattle's cohort entered during active infection and was followed longitudinally.

The receptor's source is a woman between 45 and 60 years old with COVID-19, enrolled during active disease. Sequenced sample: peripheral blood. V is TRBV6-5 and J is TRBJ1-6; D gene ambiguous. CDR3 sequence reads: CASSQTLNNSPLHF. For the CDR3, the DNA is TGTGCCAGCAGCCAAACACTAAATAATTCACCCCTCCACTTT.